One TCR beta chain is described in this entry. TCRdb called the RT-PCR reads again in MiXCR, with one record for every CDR3 protein. Here the sample spans some 960,000 distinct CDR3 sequences, 18% being singletons. The record originates from a study of patients and donors after allogeneic stem cell transplantation. This receptor was taken from a human donor who was either an allogeneic HSCT recipient or a stem cell or donor lymphocyte infusion donor (not recorded which). It is not recorded whose cells these are; they may come from a transplant donor. The sequenced sample was blood, either unsorted or a sorted T cell fraction (not recorded which).

CDR3 region: CASSRPAGGYGDTQYF. In DNA, the CDR3 is TGTGCCAGCAGCCGCCCGGCGGGAGGTTATGGAGATACGCAGTATTTT. The rearrangement links TRBV27 to TRBJ2-3, with 8 positions matching TRBD2. The germline V gene encodes CDR1 MNHEY and CDR2 SMNVEV (reference sequence). The CDR3 sequence is 16 residues long. J was trimmed by 5 bases and V by 6 bases; bases with no gene match: 13.